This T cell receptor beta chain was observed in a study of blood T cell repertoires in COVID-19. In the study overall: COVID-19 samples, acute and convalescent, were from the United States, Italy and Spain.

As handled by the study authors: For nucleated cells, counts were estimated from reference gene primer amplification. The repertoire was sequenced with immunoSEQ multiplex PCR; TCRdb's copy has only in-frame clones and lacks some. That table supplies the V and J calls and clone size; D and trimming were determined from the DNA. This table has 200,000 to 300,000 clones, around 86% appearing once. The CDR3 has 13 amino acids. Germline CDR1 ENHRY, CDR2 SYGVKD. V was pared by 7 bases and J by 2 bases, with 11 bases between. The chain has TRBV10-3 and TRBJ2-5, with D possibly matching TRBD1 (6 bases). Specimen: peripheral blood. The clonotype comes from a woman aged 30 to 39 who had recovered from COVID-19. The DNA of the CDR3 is TGTGCCATCAAGTCAGGGACACAAGAGACCCAGTACTTC. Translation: CAIKSGTQETQYF.